There are many counts of the clone carrying this T cell receptor beta chain. Its antigen is as yet unknown. These data belong to a study of CD8 T cells in ankylosing spondylitis. General study findings and limits: From matched ankylosing spondylitis synovial fluid, disease-linked clones were reportedly recovered at significantly enriched levels. A subset of motif variants has previously been described in the synovial fluid and blood of reactive arthritis. Roughly 8 highly homologous variants made up a TCR beta motif, and this motif appeared characteristic of ankylosing spondylitis blood.

TCR beta libraries were made by quantitative 5'-RACE with molecular barcodes. MiXCR, run by TCRdb on the 5' RACE reads, gives a single entry per CDR3 protein. Here the sample spans some 38,000 distinct CDR3 sequences, less than 4% being singletons. The CDR3 consists of 14 residues. Germline V gene data show CDR1 as SGDLS and CDR2 as YYNGEE. V lost 4 bases and J lost 5; bases outside the gene matches: 2. Sequences were obtained from blood, either unsorted or a sorted T cell fraction (not recorded which). This receptor was taken from a male donor with ankylosing spondylitis or in good health (not recorded which). The V call is TRBV9, the J call TRBJ1-4; 10 nucleotides line up with TRBD1. The CDR3 DNA is TGTGCCAGCAGCCCGGGACAGGGGAATGAAAAACTGTTTTTT. Its protein product is CASSPGQGNEKLFF.